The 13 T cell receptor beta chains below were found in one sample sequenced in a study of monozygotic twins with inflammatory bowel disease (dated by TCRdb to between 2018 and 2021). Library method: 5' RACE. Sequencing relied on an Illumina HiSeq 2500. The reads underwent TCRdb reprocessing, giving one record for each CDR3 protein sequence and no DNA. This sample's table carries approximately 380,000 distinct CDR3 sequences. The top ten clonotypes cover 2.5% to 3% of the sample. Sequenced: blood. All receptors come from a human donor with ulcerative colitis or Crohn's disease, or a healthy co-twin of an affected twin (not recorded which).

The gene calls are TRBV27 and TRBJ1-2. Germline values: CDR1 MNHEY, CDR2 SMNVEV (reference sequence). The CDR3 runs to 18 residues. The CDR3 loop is CASSLSTKGNRALYGYTF.

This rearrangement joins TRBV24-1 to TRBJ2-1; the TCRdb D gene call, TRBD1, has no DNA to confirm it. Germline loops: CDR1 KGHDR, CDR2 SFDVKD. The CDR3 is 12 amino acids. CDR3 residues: CATTQQGNDLFF.

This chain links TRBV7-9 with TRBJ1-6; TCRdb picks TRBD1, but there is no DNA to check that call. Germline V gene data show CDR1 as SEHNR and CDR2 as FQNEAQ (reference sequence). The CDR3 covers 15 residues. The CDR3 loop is CASSPTGQNDSPLHF.

The chain's CDR3 is CASRRGGAYEQYF. The J gene is TRBJ2-7, the V gene TRBV12-3 or TRBV12-4; lacking DNA, the TRBD1 call made by TCRdb goes unchecked. There are 13 residues in the CDR3.

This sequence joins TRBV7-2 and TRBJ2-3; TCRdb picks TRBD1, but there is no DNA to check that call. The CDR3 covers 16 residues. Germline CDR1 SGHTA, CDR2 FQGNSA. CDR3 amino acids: CASSAMGGIRTDTQYF.

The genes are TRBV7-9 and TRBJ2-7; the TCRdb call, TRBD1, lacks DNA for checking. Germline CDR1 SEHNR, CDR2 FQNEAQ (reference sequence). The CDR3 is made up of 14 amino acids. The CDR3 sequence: CASSLGGSPHEQYF. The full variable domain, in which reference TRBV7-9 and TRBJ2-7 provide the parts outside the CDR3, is DTGVSQNPRHKITKRGQNVTFRCDPISEHNRLYWYRQTLGQGPEFLTYFQNEAQLEKSRLLSDRFSAERPKGSFSTLEIQRTEQGDSAMYLCASSLGGSPHEQYFGPGTRLTVT.

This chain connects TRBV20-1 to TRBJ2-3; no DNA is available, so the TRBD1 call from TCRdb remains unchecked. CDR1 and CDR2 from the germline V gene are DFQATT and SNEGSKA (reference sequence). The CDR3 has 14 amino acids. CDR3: CSAQSGDGTDTQYF.

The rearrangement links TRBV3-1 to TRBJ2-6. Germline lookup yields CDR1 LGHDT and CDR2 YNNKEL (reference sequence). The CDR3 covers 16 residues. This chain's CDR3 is CASSRNDGTGANVLTF.

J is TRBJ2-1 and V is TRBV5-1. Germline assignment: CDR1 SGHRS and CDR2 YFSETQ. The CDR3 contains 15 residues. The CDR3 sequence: CASSLSLLDYNEQFF.

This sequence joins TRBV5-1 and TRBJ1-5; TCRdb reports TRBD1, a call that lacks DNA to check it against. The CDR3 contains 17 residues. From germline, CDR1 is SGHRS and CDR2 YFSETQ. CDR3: CASSWGEGGDGNQPQHF.

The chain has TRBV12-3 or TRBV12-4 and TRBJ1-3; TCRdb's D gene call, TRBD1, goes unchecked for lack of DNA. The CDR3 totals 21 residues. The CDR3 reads CASSFLVELGGGLTRGNTIYF.

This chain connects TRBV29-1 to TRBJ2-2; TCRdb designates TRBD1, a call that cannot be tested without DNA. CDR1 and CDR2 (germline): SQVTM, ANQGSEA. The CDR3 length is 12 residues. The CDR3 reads CSLRGDTGELFF.

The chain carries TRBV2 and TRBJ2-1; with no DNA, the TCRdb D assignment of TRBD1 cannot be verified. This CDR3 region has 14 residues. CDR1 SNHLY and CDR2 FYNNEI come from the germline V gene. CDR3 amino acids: CASSEWTAYNEQFF.